The 13 T cell receptor beta chains in this list originate from one sample, sequenced in a study of beta chain features in type 1 diabetes. The authors reverse transcribed all of the isolated RNA, so sequencing captured expressed TCRB transcripts. The data were produced by immunoSEQ multiplex PCR, yet TCRdb's version contains in-frame clones alone and is incomplete. The sample carries about 710,000 clones, over 12% recorded once. Their antigens remain unidentified. Points from the study as a whole: Shortening of TCRB CDR3s, moderate but significant, appeared in all four CD4+ subsets of Type 1 diabetes patients.

The sequenced sample consisted of naive CD4+ T cells from blood. The receptor set was obtained from a man aged 18 to 29 with type 1 diabetes.

There are a few counts of this clone. This same CDR3 is encoded by further DNA sequences in the sample. V is TRBV5-1 and J is TRBJ1-1; 7 nucleotides align to TRBD1. CDR1 is SGHRS and CDR2 is YFSETQ in the germline V gene. This CDR3 is built from 14 residues. The ends lost 4 bases at V and 0 bases at J; junction bases unmatched: 3. As DNA, the CDR3 is TGCGCCAGCAGCGTTGACAGGGTGAACACTGAAGCTTTCTTT. It is translated as CASSVDRVNTEAFF.

This rearrangement joins TRBV5-4 to TRBJ1-5; D perhaps matches TRBD1 (6 bases). Deletions cut 5 bases from V and 3 bases from J, with 12 bases between. Germline V gives CDR1 SGHNT, CDR2 YYREEE (reference sequence). This CDR3 is 14 amino acids long. The DNA for the CDR3 is TGTGCCAGCAGTTCAGACAGGCTCAATCAGCCCCAGCATTTT. The encoded protein is CASSSDRLNQPQHF. The full variable domain, its missing parts supplied by reference TRBV5-4 and TRBJ1-5, is ETGVTQSPTHLIKTRGQQVTLRCSSQSGHNTVSWYQQALGQGPQFIFQYYREEENGRGNFPPRFSGLQFPNYSSELNVNALELDDSALYLCASSSDRLNQPQHFGDGTRLSIL.

The rearrangement uses TRBV14 and TRBJ2-7; 8 nucleotides match TRBD1. The V and J ends lost 2 bases and 5 bases, in that order; junction bases with no gene match: 5. The CDR3 contains 14 residues. In germline, CDR1 is SGHDN, CDR2 FVKESK. CDR3 bases: TGTGCCAGCAGCCAACAGGGGGCTCGAAACGAGCAGTACTTC. Its protein product is CASSQQGARNEQYF.

The CDR3 DNA sequence: TGCGCCAGCAGCCCCCCAGTGAAAGGGAGCTACAATGAGCAGTTCTTC. Its protein is CASSPPVKGSYNEQFF. The gene calls are TRBV4-1 and TRBJ2-1, with a possible D match to TRBD2 (5 bases). CDR1 MGHRA and CDR2 YSYEKL come from the germline V gene. V was trimmed by 4 bases and J by 3 bases, leaving 16 bases between them. This CDR3 has 16 amino acids.

This clone was detected a few times. The chain carries TRBV5-1 and TRBJ2-3, with TRBD1 identical over 10 bases. The length of the CDR3 is 13 residues. After removal of 3 bases from V and 6 bases from J, the junction contained 1 base not matched to a gene. Germline V gene lookup returns CDR1 SGHRS and CDR2 YFSETQ. This chain's CDR3 is CASSSDRGDTQYF. CDR3 bases: TGCGCCAGCAGCTCGGACAGGGGGGATACGCAGTATTTT.

This clone was seen a few times. This chain links TRBV9 with TRBJ1-4, with 7 bases identical to TRBD1. Germline-derived CDR1 and CDR2 are SGDLS and YYNGEE. Losses at the gene ends were 3 bases for V and 3 bases for J; bases not matched to a gene: 5. This CDR3 is built from 15 residues. The DNA of the CDR3 is TGTGCCAGCAGCGGGGACAGTCCGGCTAATGAAAAACTGTTTTTT. Protein product: CASSGDSPANEKLFF.

V usage is TRBV27 and J usage is TRBJ1-4; no clear D. Germline CDR1 reads MNHEY; CDR2 reads SMNVEV (reference sequence). The V end was cut by 5 bases, the J end by 4 bases, with 8 bases between. This CDR3 is 13 amino acids long. The CDR3: CASSRSFNEKLFF. CDR3 in DNA: TGTGCCAGCAGTCGCAGTTTTAATGAAAAACTGTTTTTT. The full variable domain, in which reference TRBV27 and TRBJ1-4 provide the parts outside the CDR3, is EAQVTQNPRYLITVTGKKLTVTCSQNMNHEYMSWYRQDPGLGLRQIYYSMNVEVTDKGDVPEGYKVSRKEKRNFPLILESPSPNQTSLYFCASSRSFNEKLFFGSGTQLSVL.

The sample holds a few counts of this clone. The chain uses TRBV30 and TRBJ1-2, with D maybe TRBD1 (6 bases). V shed 0 bases and J shed 6 bases, with 11 bases lying between them. Germline V gives CDR1 GTSNPN, CDR2 SVGIG (reference sequence). The CDR3 sequence is 13 residues long. The DNA for the CDR3 is TGTGCCTGGAGTGTAGACGGGACAAATGGCTACACCTTC. It yields the protein CAWSVDGTNGYTF.

The chain links TRBV7-3 to TRBJ2-1; 9 positions agree with TRBD2. This CDR3 has 17 amino acids. J lost 5 bases, V lost 1 base, and 9 bases had no gene match. Per the germline V gene, CDR1 is SGHTA and CDR2 is FQGTGA. CDR3 in amino acids: CASSLIAGGLTHNEQFF. In DNA, the CDR3 is TGTGCCAGCAGCTTAATTGCGGGGGGGCTCACCCACAATGAGCAGTTCTTC.

The rearrangement joins TRBV28 to TRBJ2-1, with 8 positions matching TRBD1. CDR1 and CDR2 (germline): MDHEN, SYDVKM. The CDR3 contains 14 residues. V lost 6 bases to trimming and J lost 9 bases; unmatched junction nucleotides: 10. Here the CDR3 reads CASSEGQGNGEQFF. In nucleotides, the CDR3 is TGTGCCAGCAGCGAAGGACAGGGTAACGGTGAGCAGTTCTTC.

The rearrangement joins TRBV2 to TRBJ1-1, with TRBD1 matching over 7 bases. The CDR3 length is 13 residues. The junction had 11 bases not matched to a gene; V was cut back by 8 bases and J by 8 bases. Per the germline V gene, CDR1 is SNHLY and CDR2 is FYNNEI. CDR3 in amino acids: CASDEGQVAEAFF. CDR3 nucleotide sequence: TGTGCCAGCGATGAAGGACAGGTCGCCGAAGCTTTCTTT.

The rearrangement links TRBV15 to TRBJ1-5, with D unresolved. This CDR3 has 15 amino acids. The germline CDR1 and CDR2 sequences are LNHNV and YYDKDF (reference sequence). V lost 1 base and J 5 bases, leaving 12 bases between the germline ends. This CDR3 is CATSRVRTSYQPQHF. The DNA for the CDR3 is TGTGCCACCAGCAGAGTGAGGACTTCCTATCAGCCCCAGCATTTT.

This clone was found a few times. The genes are TRBV7-9 and TRBJ2-7; D might be TRBD1 (5 bases). Germline CDR1 SEHNR, CDR2 FQNEAQ (reference sequence). The CDR3 consists of 15 residues. V lost 7 bases and J 5 bases, leaving 21 bases between the germline ends. The CDR3 DNA reads TGTGCCAGCACCCCGCCGAGCAGGGAAGTTAACGAGCAGTACTTC. Encoded protein: CASTPPSREVNEQYF.